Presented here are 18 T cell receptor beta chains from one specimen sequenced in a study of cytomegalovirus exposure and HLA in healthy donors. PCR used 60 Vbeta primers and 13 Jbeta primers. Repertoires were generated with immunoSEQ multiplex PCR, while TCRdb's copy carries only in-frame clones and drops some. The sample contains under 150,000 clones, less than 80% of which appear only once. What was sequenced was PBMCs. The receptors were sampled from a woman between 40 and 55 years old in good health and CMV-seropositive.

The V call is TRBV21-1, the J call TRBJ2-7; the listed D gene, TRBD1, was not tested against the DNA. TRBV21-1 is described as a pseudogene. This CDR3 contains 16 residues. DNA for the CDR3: TGTGCCAGCAGCAATGGGCGGACAGGGTGGTCCTACGAGCAGTACTTC. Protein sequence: CASSNGRTGWSYEQYF.

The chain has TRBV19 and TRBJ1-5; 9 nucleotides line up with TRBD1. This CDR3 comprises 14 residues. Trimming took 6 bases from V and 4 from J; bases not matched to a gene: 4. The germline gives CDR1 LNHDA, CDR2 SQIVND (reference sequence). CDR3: CASRIDRGNQPQHF. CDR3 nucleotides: TGTGCCAGTAGGATCGACAGGGGGAATCAGCCCCAGCATTTT.

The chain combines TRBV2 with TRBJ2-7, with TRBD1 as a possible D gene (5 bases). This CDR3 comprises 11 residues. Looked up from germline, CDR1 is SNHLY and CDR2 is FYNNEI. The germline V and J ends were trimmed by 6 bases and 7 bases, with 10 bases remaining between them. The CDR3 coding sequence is TGTGCCAGCAGCCTGAAGGGGGAGCAGTACTTC. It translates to CASSLKGEQYF.

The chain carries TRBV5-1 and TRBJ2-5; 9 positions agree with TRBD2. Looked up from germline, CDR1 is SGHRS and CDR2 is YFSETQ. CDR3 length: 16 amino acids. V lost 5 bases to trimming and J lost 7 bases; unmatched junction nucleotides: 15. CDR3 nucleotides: TGCGCCAGCAGTTATATAGCGGGAGAAGTAAGCGGGACCCAGTACTTC. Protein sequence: CASSYIAGEVSGTQYF. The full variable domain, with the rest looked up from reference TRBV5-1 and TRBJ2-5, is KAGVTQTPRYLIKTRGQQVTLSCSPISGHRSVSWYQQTPGQGLQFLFEYFSETQRNKGNFPGRFSGRQFSNSRSEMNVSTLELGDSALYLCASSYIAGEVSGTQYFGPGTRLLVL.

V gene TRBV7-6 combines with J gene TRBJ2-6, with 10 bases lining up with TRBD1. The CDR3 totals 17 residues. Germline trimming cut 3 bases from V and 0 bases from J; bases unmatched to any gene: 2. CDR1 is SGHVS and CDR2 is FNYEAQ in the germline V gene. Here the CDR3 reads CASSLGQGTSGANVLTF. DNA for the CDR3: TGTGCCAGCAGCTTGGGACAGGGGACCTCTGGGGCCAACGTCCTGACTTTC.

CDR3 loop: CASSLYGTPYSGNTIYF. The DNA for the CDR3 is TGTGCCAGCAGTTTATACGGGACTCCTTATTCCGGAAACACCATATATTTT. This chain uses TRBV27 with TRBJ1-3; TRBD1 is a possible D gene (5 bases). From germline, CDR1 is MNHEY and CDR2 SMNVEV (reference sequence). The CDR3 length is 17 residues. Trimming took off 1 base at V and 4 bases at J, with 17 bases between the two ends.

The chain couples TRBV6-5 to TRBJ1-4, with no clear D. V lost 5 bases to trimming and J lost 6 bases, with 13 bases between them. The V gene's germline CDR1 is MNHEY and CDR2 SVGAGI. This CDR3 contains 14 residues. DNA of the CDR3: TGTGCCAGCAGTCGGACTCCCGGGGATGAAAAACTGTTTTTT. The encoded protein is CASSRTPGDEKLFF.

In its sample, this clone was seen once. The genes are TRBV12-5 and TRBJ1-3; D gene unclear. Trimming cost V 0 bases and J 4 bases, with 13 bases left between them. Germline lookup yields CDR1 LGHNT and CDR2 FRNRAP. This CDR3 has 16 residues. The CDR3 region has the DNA TGTGCTAGTGGTTTGGTATTGGGCAGGTTAGGAAACACCATATATTTT. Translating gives CASGLVLGRLGNTIYF.

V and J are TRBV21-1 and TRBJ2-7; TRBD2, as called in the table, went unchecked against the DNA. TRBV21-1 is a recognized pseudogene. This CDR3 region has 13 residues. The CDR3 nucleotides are TGTGCCAGCAGCAAAGGGGGAGGTTACGAGCAGTACTTC. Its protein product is CASSKGGGYEQYF.

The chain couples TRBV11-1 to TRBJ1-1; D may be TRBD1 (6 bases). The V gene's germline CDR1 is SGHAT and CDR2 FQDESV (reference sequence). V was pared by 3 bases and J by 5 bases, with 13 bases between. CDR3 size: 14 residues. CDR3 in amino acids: CASSFFTGWTEAFF. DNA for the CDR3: TGTGCCAGCAGCTTTTTTACAGGGTGGACTGAAGCTTTCTTT.

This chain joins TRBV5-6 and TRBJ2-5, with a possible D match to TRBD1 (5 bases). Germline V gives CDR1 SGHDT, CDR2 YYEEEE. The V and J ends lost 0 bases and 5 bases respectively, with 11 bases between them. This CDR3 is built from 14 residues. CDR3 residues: CASSLGRAGETQYF. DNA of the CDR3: TGTGCCAGCAGCTTGGGCAGGGCCGGGGAGACCCAGTACTTC.

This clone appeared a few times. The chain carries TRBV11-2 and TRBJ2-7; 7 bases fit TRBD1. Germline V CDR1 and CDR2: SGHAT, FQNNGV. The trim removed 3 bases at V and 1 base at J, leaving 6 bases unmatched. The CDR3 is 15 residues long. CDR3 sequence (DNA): TGTGCCAGCAGCTTTAAGACAGGGAGTTCCTACGAGCAGTACTTC. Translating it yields CASSFKTGSSYEQYF.

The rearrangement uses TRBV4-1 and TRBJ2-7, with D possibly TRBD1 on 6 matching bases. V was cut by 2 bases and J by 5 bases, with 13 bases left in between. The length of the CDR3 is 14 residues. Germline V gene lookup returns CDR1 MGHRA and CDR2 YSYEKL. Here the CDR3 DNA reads TGCGCCAGCAGCCAAATGGCAGGGGTTAACGAGCAGTACTTC. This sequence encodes CASSQMAGVNEQYF.

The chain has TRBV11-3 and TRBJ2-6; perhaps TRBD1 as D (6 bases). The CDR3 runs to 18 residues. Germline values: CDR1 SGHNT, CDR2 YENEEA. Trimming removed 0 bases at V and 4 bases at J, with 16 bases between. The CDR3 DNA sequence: TGTGCCAGCAGCTTAGAACAGGGAACCTTCGCCGGGGCCAACGTCCTGACTTTC. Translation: CASSLEQGTFAGANVLTF. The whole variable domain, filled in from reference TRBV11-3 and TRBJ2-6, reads EAGVVQSPRYKIIEKKQPVAFWCNPISGHNTLYWYLQNLGQGPELLIRYENEEAVDDSQLPKDRFSAERLKGVDSTLKIQPAELGDSAVYLCASSLEQGTFAGANVLTFGAGSRLTVL.

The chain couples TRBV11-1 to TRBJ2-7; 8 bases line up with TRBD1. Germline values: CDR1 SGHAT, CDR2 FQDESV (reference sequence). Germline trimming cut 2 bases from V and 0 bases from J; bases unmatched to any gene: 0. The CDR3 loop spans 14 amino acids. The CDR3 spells CASSLQGASYEQYF. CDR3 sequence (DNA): TGTGCCAGCAGCTTACAGGGGGCCTCCTACGAGCAGTACTTC.

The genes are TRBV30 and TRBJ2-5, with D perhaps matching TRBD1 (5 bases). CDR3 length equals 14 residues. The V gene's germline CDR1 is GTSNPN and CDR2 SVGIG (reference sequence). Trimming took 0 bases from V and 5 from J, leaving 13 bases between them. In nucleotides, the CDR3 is TGTGCCTGGAGTGTTGGGCAGGGTGGTGAGACCCAGTACTTC. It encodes CAWSVGQGGETQYF. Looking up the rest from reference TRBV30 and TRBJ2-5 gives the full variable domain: SQTIHQWPATLVQPVGSPLSLECTVEGTSNPNLYWYRQAAGRGLQLLFYSVGIGQISSEVPQNLSASRPQDRQFILSSKKLLLSDSGFYLCAWSVGQGGETQYFGPGTRLLVL.

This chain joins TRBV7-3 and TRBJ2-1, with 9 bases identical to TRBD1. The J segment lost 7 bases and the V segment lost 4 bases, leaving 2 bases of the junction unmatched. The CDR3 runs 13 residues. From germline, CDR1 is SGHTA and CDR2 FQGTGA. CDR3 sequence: CASSSGQGNEQFF. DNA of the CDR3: TGTGCCAGCAGCTCGGGACAGGGTAATGAGCAGTTCTTC.

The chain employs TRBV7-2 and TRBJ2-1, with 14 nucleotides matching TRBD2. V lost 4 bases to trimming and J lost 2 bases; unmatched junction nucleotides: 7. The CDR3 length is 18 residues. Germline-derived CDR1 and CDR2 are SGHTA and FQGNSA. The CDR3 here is CASSSGTSGRPAYNEQFF. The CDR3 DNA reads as TGTGCCAGCAGCTCCGGGACTAGCGGGAGACCCGCCTACAATGAGCAGTTCTTC.